Following are 21 T cell receptor beta chains from one sample sequenced in a study of blood T cell repertoires in COVID-19. TCRdb's copy holds only in-frame clones and misses some; the assay was immunoSEQ multiplex PCR. The sample lists about 330,000 clones; around 83% were seen once. The sequencing sample was made of peripheral blood. These receptors came from a woman aged 50 to 65 with acute or convalescent COVID-19.

The gene calls are TRBV10-2 and TRBJ1-1; tentative D call: TRBD1 (6 bases). This CDR3 contains 14 residues. Deletions cut 5 bases from V and 1 base from J, with 11 bases between. Germline V gene data show CDR1 as WSHSY and CDR2 as SAAADI. The CDR3 coding sequence is TGCGCCAGCAGTTCGGGACACCAGAACACTGAAGCTTTCTTT. This codes for CASSSGHQNTEAFF.

J is TRBJ2-7 and V is TRBV2; 7 bases match TRBD1. The germline gives CDR1 SNHLY, CDR2 FYNNEI. This CDR3 is 12 amino acids long. V shed 6 bases and J 5 bases; nucleotides not matched to a gene: 4. Here the CDR3 reads CASRDDRDEQYV. The CDR3 nucleotides read TGTGCCAGCAGGGATGACAGGGACGAGCAGTACGTC.

The V call is TRBV7-9, the J call TRBJ2-3; D perhaps matches TRBD2 (7 bases). Germline V gives CDR1 SEHNR, CDR2 FQNEAQ (reference sequence). V lost 5 bases and J 5 bases, leaving 20 bases between the germline ends. CDR3 length: 16 residues. This CDR3 is CASSPRGAGVRDTQYF. The CDR3, as DNA: TGTGCCAGCAGCCCCCGGGGGGCAGGGGTTAGAGATACGCAGTATTTT.

The gene calls are TRBV20-1 and TRBJ1-2; D perhaps matches TRBD1 (5 bases). Germline V gene lookup returns CDR1 DFQATT and CDR2 SNEGSKA (reference sequence). The length of the CDR3 is 11 residues. V lost 1 base to trimming and J lost 8 bases, with 8 bases between them. CDR3 amino acids: CSARGRGGYTF. Here the CDR3 DNA reads TGCAGTGCTAGAGGCCGGGGGGGCTACACCTTC.

This rearrangement joins TRBV10-3 to TRBJ2-7; the D gene is possibly TRBD2 (7 bases). Trimming stripped 3 bases from V and 5 bases from J, with 11 bases between. Germline CDR1 ENHRY, CDR2 SYGVKD. CDR3 size: 13 residues. The CDR3 loop is CAISERGGDEQYV. The CDR3 DNA follows: TGTGCCATCAGTGAAAGAGGGGGGGACGAGCAGTACGTC.

The genes are TRBV5-1 and TRBJ2-3, with a weak D call TRBD1 (6 bases). This CDR3 is 15 amino acids long. Per the germline V gene, CDR1 is SGHRS and CDR2 is YFSETQ. V was pared by 1 base and J by 5 bases, with 14 bases between. DNA for the CDR3: TGCGCCAGCAGCTTGACACAGGGAAGGTTAGATACGCAGTATTTT. Translated: CASSLTQGRLDTQYF.

DNA for the CDR3: TGTGCCAGCAGTGCTGGACTCGGGGTGAACACTGAAGCTTTCTTT. It encodes CASSAGLGVNTEAFF. The rearrangement joins TRBV25-1 to TRBJ1-1; D call uncertain. The CDR3 contains 15 residues. Germline V gene sequence: CDR1 MGHDK, CDR2 SYGVNS. V was trimmed by 4 bases and J by 0 bases, leaving 12 bases between them.

The chain has TRBV30 and TRBJ2-7, with no clear D. CDR3 length: 11 residues. In germline, CDR1 is GTSNPN, CDR2 SVGIG (reference sequence). V dropped 2 bases and J dropped 3 bases, with 5 bases sitting between them. The CDR3 protein is CAWSSNYEQYF. The CDR3 DNA follows: TGTGCCTGGAGTTCAAACTACGAGCAGTACTTC.

This chain uses TRBV30 with TRBJ2-1; D unclear. CDR1 GTSNPN and CDR2 SVGIG come from the germline V gene (reference sequence). The CDR3 is 14 amino acids. V was pared by 5 bases and J by 5 bases, with 16 bases between. CDR3 sequence: CAWAHPTANNEQFF. The CDR3 coding sequence is TGTGCCTGGGCGCACCCAACCGCGAACAATGAGCAGTTCTTC.

The V call is TRBV5-5, the J call TRBJ1-4; D is undetermined. The CDR3 spans 13 residues. Germline V gives CDR1 SGHKS, CDR2 YYEKEE (reference sequence). The germline V and J ends were trimmed by 2 bases and 3 bases, with 5 bases remaining between them. Here the CDR3 DNA reads TGTGCCAGCAGCTTTATAGCTAATGAAAAACTGTTTTTT. This codes for CASSFIANEKLFF.

CDR3 in DNA: TGTGCCTGGAGTGTACTGACGGGGGATCAGCCCCAGCATTTT. Residues: CAWSVLTGDQPQHF. V usage is TRBV30 and J usage is TRBJ1-5; a possible D gene is TRBD1 (5 bases). The V end lost 0 bases, the J end lost 5 bases, and 11 bases lay between the germline ends. The CDR3 has 14 residues. CDR1 GTSNPN and CDR2 SVGIG come from the germline V gene (reference sequence).

The J gene is TRBJ1-2, the V gene TRBV5-1; possibly TRBD1 for D (5 bases). The CDR3 spans 13 residues. V was trimmed by 4 bases and J by 3 bases, leaving 10 bases between them. Germline V lookup: CDR1 SGHRS, CDR2 YFSETQ. As DNA, the CDR3 is TGCGCCAGCAGCCAGGGAGGGGACTATGGCTACACCTTC. Translating gives CASSQGGDYGYTF.

The chain employs TRBV30 and TRBJ2-1; 10 bases align to TRBD2. V lost 4 bases and J lost 4; bases outside the gene matches: 4. The CDR3 runs to 14 residues. Germline CDR1 and CDR2: GTSNPN and SVGIG (reference sequence). In DNA form, the CDR3 reads TGTGCCTGGAAAAGGACTAGCGGATACAATGAGCAGTTCTTC. It is translated as CAWKRTSGYNEQFF.

V gene TRBV27 combines with J gene TRBJ1-4; tentatively, D is TRBD1 (5 bases). Trimming pared 6 bases from V and 1 base from J, leaving 15 bases between. Germline CDR1 is MNHEY and CDR2 is SMNVEV (reference sequence). The CDR3 contains 16 residues. CDR3: CASSPWGPGTNEKLFF. In nucleotides, the CDR3 is TGTGCCAGCAGCCCCTGGGGCCCTGGAACTAATGAAAAACTGTTTTTT. Drawing the rest from reference TRBV27 and TRBJ1-4, the complete variable domain is EAQVTQNPRYLITVTGKKLTVTCSQNMNHEYMSWYRQDPGLGLRQIYYSMNVEVTDKGDVPEGYKVSRKEKRNFPLILESPSPNQTSLYFCASSPWGPGTNEKLFFGSGTQLSVL.

This clone has a single count. The chain has TRBV5-4 and TRBJ2-1; D possibly corresponds to TRBD1 (6 bases). V was clipped by 3 bases and J by 8 bases, with 15 bases between them. CDR1 is SGHNT, CDR2 YYREEE, per germline (reference sequence). The CDR3 totals 14 residues. CDR3 DNA: TGTGCCAGCAGCTGGGACAACTGGCCGGATGAGCAGTTCTTC. It yields the protein CASSWDNWPDEQFF.

This chain joins TRBV19 and TRBJ2-1; D remains unclear. This CDR3 region has 15 residues. V shed 5 bases and J shed 2 bases, with 13 bases lying between them. Germline assignment: CDR1 LNHDA and CDR2 SQIVND (reference sequence). The CDR3 DNA follows: TGTGCCAGTAGTGCCCTAGGCGGAACCTACAATGAGCAGTTCTTC. Protein: CASSALGGTYNEQFF.

The chain employs TRBV24-1 and TRBJ1-3; a weak D match, TRBD1 (5 bases). Germline V gives CDR1 KGHDR, CDR2 SFDVKD. The V end lost 3 bases, the J end lost 8 bases, and 16 bases lay between the germline ends. The CDR3 spans 15 residues. Here the CDR3 reads CATSDPAGSGDTIYF. In nucleotides, the CDR3 is TGTGCCACCAGTGATCCCGCAGGGTCGGGGGACACCATATATTTT.

The rearrangement links TRBV5-4 to TRBJ1-2, with 7 bases matching TRBD1. With 4 bases clipped from V and 3 bases from J, the junction kept 6 bases outside the gene matches. Looked up from germline, CDR1 is SGHNT and CDR2 is YYREEE (reference sequence). CDR3 length: 14 residues. CDR3 sequence: CASSALQGDYGYTF. Here the CDR3 DNA reads TGTGCCAGCAGCGCCCTTCAGGGGGACTATGGCTACACCTTC.

This clone was observed a handful of times. V is TRBV27 and J is TRBJ1-1; 7 bases map to TRBD1. The CDR3 is 13 amino acids. The ends lost 5 bases at V and 5 bases at J; junction bases unmatched: 5. The germline V gene has CDR1 MNHEY and CDR2 SMNVEV (reference sequence). The CDR3 region is CASSPRGITEAFF. The CDR3 DNA sequence: TGTGCCAGCAGTCCCAGGGGGATTACTGAAGCTTTCTTT.

This chain links TRBV5-6 with TRBJ1-3; 7 bases map to TRBD1. The germline V gene encodes CDR1 SGHDT and CDR2 YYEEEE. CDR3 length equals 17 residues. V trimming: 2 bases; J trimming: 0 bases; junction bases outside the gene matches: 8. In DNA, the CDR3 is TGTGCCAGCAGCTTTCTGGGACAGACCTACTCTGGAAACACCATATATTTT. As protein: CASSFLGQTYSGNTIYF.

The chain links TRBV4-2 to TRBJ2-1; no clear D. The germline gives CDR1 LGHNA, CDR2 YNFKEQ. The CDR3 spans 13 residues. The ends were cut back, 0 bases at V and 9 bases at J, with 9 bases in the middle. The CDR3 spells CASSQDPRGEQFF. The DNA for the CDR3 is TGTGCCAGCAGCCAAGATCCGCGTGGTGAGCAGTTCTTC.